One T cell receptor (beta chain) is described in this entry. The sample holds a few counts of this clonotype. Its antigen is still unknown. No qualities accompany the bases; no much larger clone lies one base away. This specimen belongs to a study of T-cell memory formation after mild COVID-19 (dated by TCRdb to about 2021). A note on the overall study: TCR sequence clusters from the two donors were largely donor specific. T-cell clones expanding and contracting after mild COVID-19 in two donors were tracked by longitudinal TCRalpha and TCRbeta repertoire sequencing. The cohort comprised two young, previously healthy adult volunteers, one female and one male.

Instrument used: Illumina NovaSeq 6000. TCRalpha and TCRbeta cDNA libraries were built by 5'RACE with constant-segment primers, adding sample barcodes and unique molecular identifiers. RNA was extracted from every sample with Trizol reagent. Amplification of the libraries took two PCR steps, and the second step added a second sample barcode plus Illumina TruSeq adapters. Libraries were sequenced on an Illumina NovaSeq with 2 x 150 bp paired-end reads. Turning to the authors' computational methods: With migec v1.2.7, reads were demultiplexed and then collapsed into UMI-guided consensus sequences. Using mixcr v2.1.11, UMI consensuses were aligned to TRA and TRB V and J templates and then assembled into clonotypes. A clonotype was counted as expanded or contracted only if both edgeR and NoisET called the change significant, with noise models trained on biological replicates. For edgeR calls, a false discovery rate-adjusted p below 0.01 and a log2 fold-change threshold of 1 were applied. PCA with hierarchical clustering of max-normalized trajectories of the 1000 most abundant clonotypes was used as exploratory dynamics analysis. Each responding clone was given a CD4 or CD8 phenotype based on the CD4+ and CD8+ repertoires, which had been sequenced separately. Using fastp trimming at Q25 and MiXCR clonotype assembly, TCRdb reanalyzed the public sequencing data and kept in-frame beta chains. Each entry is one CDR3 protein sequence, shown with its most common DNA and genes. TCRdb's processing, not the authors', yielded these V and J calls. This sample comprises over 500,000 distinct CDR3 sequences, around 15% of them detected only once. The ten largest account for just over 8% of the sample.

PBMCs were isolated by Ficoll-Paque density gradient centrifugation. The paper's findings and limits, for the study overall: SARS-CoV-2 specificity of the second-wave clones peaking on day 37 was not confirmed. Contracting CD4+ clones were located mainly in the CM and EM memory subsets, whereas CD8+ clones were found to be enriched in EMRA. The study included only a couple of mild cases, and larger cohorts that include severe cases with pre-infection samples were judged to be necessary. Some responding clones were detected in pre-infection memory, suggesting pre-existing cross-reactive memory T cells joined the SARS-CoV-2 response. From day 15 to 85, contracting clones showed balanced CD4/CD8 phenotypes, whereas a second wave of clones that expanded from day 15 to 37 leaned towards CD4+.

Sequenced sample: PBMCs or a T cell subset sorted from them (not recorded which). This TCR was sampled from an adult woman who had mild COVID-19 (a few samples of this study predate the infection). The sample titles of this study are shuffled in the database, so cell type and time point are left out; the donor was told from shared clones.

The CDR3 loop reads CASSWAVTDTQYF. The DNA sequence is given as TGTGCCAGCAGCTGGGCGGTGACAGATACGCAGTATTTT. The chain joins TRBV5-5 to TRBJ2-3; no D segment can be confidently identified. V is reduced by 3 bases and J by 3 bases, leaving a spacing of 8 bases between them. The CDR3 contains 13 residues, cysteine and phenylalanine counted. Only the CDR3 part of the read is kept: 39 bases, read in frame from the first base. CDR1 and CDR2, looked up from the germline V gene (reference sequence), are SGHKS and YYEKEE. The entire variable domain, with the stretches around the CDR3 drawn from the reference TRBV5-5 and TRBJ2-3 proteins, is DAGVTQSPTHLIKTRGQQVTLRCSPISGHKSVSWYQQVLGQGPQFIFQYYEKEERGRGNFPDRFSARQFPNYSSELNVNALLLGDSALYLCASSWAVTDTQYFGPGTRLTVL.